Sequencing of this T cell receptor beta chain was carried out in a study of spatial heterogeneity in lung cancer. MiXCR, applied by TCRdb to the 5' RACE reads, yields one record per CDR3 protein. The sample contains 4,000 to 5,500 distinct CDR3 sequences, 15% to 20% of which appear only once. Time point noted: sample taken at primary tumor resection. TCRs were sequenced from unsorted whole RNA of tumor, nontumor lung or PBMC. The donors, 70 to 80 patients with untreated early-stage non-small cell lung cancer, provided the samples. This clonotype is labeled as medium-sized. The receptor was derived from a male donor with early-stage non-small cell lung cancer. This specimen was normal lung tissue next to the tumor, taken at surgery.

DNA of the CDR3: TGCAGCGTTGGGGTGAACCAAGAGACCCAGTACTTC. It is translated as CSVGVNQETQYF. The V and J genes are TRBV29-1 and TRBJ2-5; D is ambiguous. This CDR3 region has 12 residues. Per the germline V gene, CDR1 is SQVTM and CDR2 is ANQGSEA. Trimming cost V 4 bases and J 0 bases, with 6 bases left between them.